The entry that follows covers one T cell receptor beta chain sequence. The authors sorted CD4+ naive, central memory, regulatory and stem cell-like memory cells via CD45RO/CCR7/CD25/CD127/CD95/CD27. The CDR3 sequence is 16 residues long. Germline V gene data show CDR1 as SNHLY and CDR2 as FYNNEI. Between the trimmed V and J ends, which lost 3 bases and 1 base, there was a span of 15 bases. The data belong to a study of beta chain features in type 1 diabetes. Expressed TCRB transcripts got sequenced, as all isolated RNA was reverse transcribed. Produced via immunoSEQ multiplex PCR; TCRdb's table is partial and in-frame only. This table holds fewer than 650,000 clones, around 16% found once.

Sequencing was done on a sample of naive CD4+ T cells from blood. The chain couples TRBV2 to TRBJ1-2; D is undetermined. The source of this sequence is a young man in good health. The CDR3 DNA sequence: TGTGCCAGCAGTGAGATGGTTCTTTCTCTTAACTATGGCTACACCTTC. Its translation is CASSEMVLSLNYGYTF. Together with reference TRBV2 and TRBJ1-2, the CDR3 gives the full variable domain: EPEVTQTPSHQVTQMGQEVILRCVPISNHLYFYWYRQILGQKVEFLVSFYNNEISEKSEIFDDQFSVERPDGSNFTLKIRSTKLEDSAMYFCASSEMVLSLNYGYTFGSGTRLTVV.